This T cell receptor (beta chain) was documented in a study of blood T cell repertoires in COVID-19 (dated by TCRdb to the early 2020s). General notes on the study: Samples from collaborators originated in the United States, Italy and Spain and spanned both the acute and convalescent phases of COVID-19. The prospective study material was composed of cDNA or gDNA derived from T cells, B-cell-depleted T cells, or PBMCs. The dataset comprised deeply sampled blood TCRbeta repertoires from subjects exposed to, actively infected with, or recovered from COVID-19. The repertoires were made available in a free public database intended to serve as a resource for research on the immune response to SARS-CoV-2. The samples were drawn from two sources: the first 160 participants of the ongoing ImmuneRACE study, and 1,000 to 1,500 subjects contributed by 6 global collaborators. Sample metadata almost always included a de-identified subject ID, COVID-19 status, age in years and sex. Where available, HLA class I and class II types were obtained from metadata supplied by the sample provider rather than from assay-based typing. Results the study describes overall, beyond this receptor: The quantity of clinical and demographic metadata differed by source and by participant and was supplied without curation.

Worth noting for this clone: It has no known antigen specificity. Qualities for individual bases were not recorded, and no much larger clone is one base off.

The immunoSEQ Assay, a bias-controlled multiplex PCR, was used to amplify TCRbeta CDR3 regions from genomic DNA. Per the original workflow: The number of nucleated cells in each sample was estimated by amplification of reference gene primers within the assay. To quantify the absolute abundance of each unique TCRbeta CDR3 rearrangement, sequence reads were collapsed and filtered. For each sample, productive Simpson clonality was calculated as the square root of Simpson's diversity index across productive rearrangements. This immuneACCESS table, as held by TCRdb, lists in-frame sequences with V and J called but not all clones. Of the missing ones, under half trace to an unresolved V gene in checked studies; the others have no known cause. The DNA gave D and trimming, while V, J and clone size come from that table. Counted in this sample were about 310,000 clones; 80% to 90% of them appeared once. Around 8.9% of the sample is held by the ten biggest clonotypes.

Participants in the prospective study were enrolled through a virtual design, were aged about 18 to 100 years, and lived in fewer than 30 United States geographic areas. To assign participants to cohorts, the prospective study relied on clinical history that participants themselves reported in a screening survey and a study questionnaire. ImmuneRACE Cohort 3 recovered participants were defined by two consecutive negative NP/OP PCR tests, healthcare professional clearance, or symptom resolution. In the prospective study, mobile phlebotomists collected whole blood, serum and a nasopharyngeal or oropharyngeal swab from each participant. Additional blood draws and questionnaires over a 2-month period could optionally be provided by prospective study participants. Before DNA extraction, prospective study blood samples were shipped either frozen or at room temperature. At the junction V is shortened by 0 bases and J by 1 base, with 6 bases in between. Via the germline V gene (reference sequence), CDR1 is LGHDT and CDR2 YNNKEL. The CDR3 runs 14 residues from the cysteine to the phenylalanine. CDR3 DNA is the only sequence kept; it has 42 bases, read in frame from the first base.

The sequence is built from TRBV3-1 (or the pseudogene TRBV3-2) and TRBJ1-1; the D gene cannot be resolved reliably. Sequenced: PBMCs or T cells enriched from blood (not recorded which). The TCR originated in a woman aged 18-29 years who had recovered from COVID-19. The CDR3 sequence is CASSQDSGNTEAFF. The DNA sequence follows: TGTGCCAGCAGCCAAGACAGCGGGAACACTGAAGCTTTCTTT.